This TCR beta chain was documented in a study of blood T cell repertoires in COVID-19. Overall study: PBMCs, B-cell-depleted T cells, or T cells provided the cDNA or gDNA that made up the material.

Trimming removed 5 bases from V and 7 bases from J; junction bases left unmatched: 10. Germline CDR1 LGHDT, CDR2 YNNKEL (reference sequence). This CDR3 has 15 amino acids. Original methodology: How many nucleated cells were present was estimated from reference gene primer amplification. Using immunoSEQ multiplex PCR, the repertoire was profiled, and TCRdb retains in-frame clones only, with some absent. Clone size and the V and J calls come from that table; the DNA yielded D and trimming. Of approximately 100,000 clones detected, around 80% appear once; the ten largest clones hold less than 25%. The material sequenced was peripheral blood. This TCR was recovered from a man in his 70s with acute or convalescent COVID-19. The rearrangement links TRBV3-1 (or the pseudogene TRBV3-2) to TRBJ2-1; TRBD2 matches at 8 bases. CDR3 sequence: CASSSPGLVGNEQFF. In DNA, the CDR3 is TGTGCCAGCAGCTCCCCGGGACTAGTCGGGAATGAGCAGTTCTTC.